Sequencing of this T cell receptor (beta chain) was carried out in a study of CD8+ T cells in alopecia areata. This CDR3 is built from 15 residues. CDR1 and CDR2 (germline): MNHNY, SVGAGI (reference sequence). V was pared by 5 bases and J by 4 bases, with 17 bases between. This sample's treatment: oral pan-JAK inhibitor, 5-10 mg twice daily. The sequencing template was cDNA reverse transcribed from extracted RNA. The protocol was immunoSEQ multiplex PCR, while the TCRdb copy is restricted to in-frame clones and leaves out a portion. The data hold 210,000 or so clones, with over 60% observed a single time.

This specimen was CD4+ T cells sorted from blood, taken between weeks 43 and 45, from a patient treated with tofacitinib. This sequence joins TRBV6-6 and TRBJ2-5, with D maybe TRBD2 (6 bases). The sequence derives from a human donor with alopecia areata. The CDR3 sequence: CASSRARDFIETQYF. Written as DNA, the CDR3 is TGTGCCAGCAGTAGAGCCCGGGACTTCATAGAGACCCAGTACTTC.